The 18 T cell receptor beta chains below were found in one sample sequenced in a study of control samples from healthy donors and cancer patients. Produced via immunoSEQ multiplex PCR; TCRdb's table is partial and in-frame only. The table has fewer than 200,000 clones, around 90% seen once. The sample was blood. The receptors originated from a woman aged 30 to 39 in good health.

This chain uses TRBV6-5 with TRBJ2-1, with D uncertain. Trimming took off 7 bases at V and 8 bases at J, with 9 bases between the two ends. This CDR3 spans 11 amino acids. Germline V gene lookup returns CDR1 MNHEY and CDR2 SVGAGI. CDR3 sequence reads: CASTSDDEQFF. DNA of the CDR3: TGTGCCAGCACCTCGGACGATGAGCAGTTCTTC.

The chain combines TRBV6-5 with TRBJ2-1; D might be TRBD1 or TRBD2, each matching 6 bases. CDR1 is MNHEY, CDR2 SVGAGI, per germline. V was trimmed by 6 bases and J by 10 bases, leaving 16 bases between them. The CDR3 has 13 residues. In DNA form, the CDR3 reads TGTGCCAGCAGATGGGGGGCCGACTTAGAGCAGTTCTTC. Its protein product is CASRWGADLEQFF.

The rearrangement joins TRBV28 to TRBJ2-1, with 7 bases that match TRBD2. The CDR3 has 12 residues. Germline values: CDR1 MDHEN, CDR2 SYDVKM. The ends lost 5 bases at V and 10 bases at J; junction bases unmatched: 5. CDR3: CASSLLGGEQFF. The CDR3 region has the DNA TGTGCCAGCAGTCTCCTCGGGGGGGAGCAGTTCTTC.

V usage is TRBV21-1 and J usage is TRBJ2-2; TRBD1, as called in the table, went unchecked against the DNA. TRBV21-1 is described as a pseudogene. The CDR3 loop spans 16 amino acids. The CDR3 coding sequence is TGTGCCAGCAGCGCCCTATTAGAGGGGGACACCGGGGAGCTGTTTTTT. It translates to CASSALLEGDTGELFF.

This clone was counted once. The chain joins TRBV28 to TRBJ1-2; TRBD1 might be the D (5 bases). Germline lookup yields CDR1 MDHEN and CDR2 SYDVKM. The V end lost 2 bases, the J end lost 3 bases, and 13 bases lay between the germline ends. The CDR3 sequence is 15 residues long. Written as DNA, the CDR3 is TGTGCCAGCAGTTTACCCATGGGGGGGGACTATGGCTACACCTTC. This translates into CASSLPMGGDYGYTF.

This rearrangement joins TRBV6-5 to TRBJ2-1; no definite D call. Trimming cost V 0 bases and J 4 bases, with 10 bases left between them. The CDR3 has 15 amino acids. Germline CDR1 is MNHEY and CDR2 is SVGAGI. As DNA, the CDR3 is TGTGCCAGCAGTTACTCGATTTTCCAGTACAATGAGCAGTTCTTC. Its translation: CASSYSIFQYNEQFF.

The genes are TRBV5-1 and TRBJ2-4; 8 positions agree with TRBD2. This CDR3 has 13 amino acids. Germline V gene sequence: CDR1 SGHRS, CDR2 YFSETQ. V lost 3 bases, J lost 8 bases, and 4 bases stayed unmatched. Here the CDR3 DNA reads TGCGCCAGCAGCTATAGCGGGGCCGACATTCAGTACTTC. Amino acid sequence: CASSYSGADIQYF. Drawing the rest from reference TRBV5-1 and TRBJ2-4, the complete variable domain is KAGVTQTPRYLIKTRGQQVTLSCSPISGHRSVSWYQQTPGQGLQFLFEYFSETQRNKGNFPGRFSGRQFSNSRSEMNVSTLELGDSALYLCASSYSGADIQYFGAGTRLSVL.

The rearrangement links TRBV4-1 to TRBJ2-2; D ambiguous. The CDR3 sequence is 16 residues long. Trimming took 1 base from V and 4 from J, leaving 13 bases between them. Germline V gives CDR1 MGHRA, CDR2 YSYEKL. The CDR3 spells CASSQVNLVTTGELFF. The CDR3 DNA is TGCGCCAGCAGCCAAGTGAATCTAGTTACCACCGGGGAGCTGTTTTTT.

The chain joins TRBV6-6 to TRBJ2-7; 10 positions match TRBD2. CDR1 is MNHNY, CDR2 SVGAGI, per germline (reference sequence). This CDR3 has 12 amino acids. The V and J ends lost 7 bases and 5 bases, in that order; junction bases with no gene match: 2. In DNA, the CDR3 is TGTGCCAGCAAGCGGGAGGGGAACGAGCAGTACTTC. Amino acids: CASKREGNEQYF.

The chain uses TRBV10-3 and TRBJ1-2; tentatively, D is TRBD1 (6 bases). The ends were cut back, 3 bases at V and 5 bases at J, with 10 bases in the middle. Germline CDR1 ENHRY, CDR2 SYGVKD. CDR3 size: 13 residues. CDR3 nucleotide sequence: TGTGCCATCAGTGATCAGAGGGGGTATGGCTACACCTTC. This translates into CAISDQRGYGYTF.

This chain connects TRBV27 to TRBJ1-1; TRBD1 matches at 8 bases. This CDR3 region has 16 residues. Trimming took 4 bases from V and 1 from J; bases not matched to a gene: 8. Germline V gene lookup returns CDR1 MNHEY and CDR2 SMNVEV (reference sequence). The CDR3 loop is CASSSSAGGRNTEAFF. Written as DNA, the CDR3 is TGTGCCAGCAGTTCCAGCGCAGGGGGCCGGAACACTGAAGCTTTCTTT.

The chain couples TRBV25-1 to TRBJ1-2, with 7 bases that match TRBD1. Trimming took 1 base from V and 7 from J; bases not matched to a gene: 6. Germline V gene data show CDR1 as MGHDK and CDR2 as SYGVNS. The CDR3 runs to 14 residues. The CDR3 DNA follows: TGTGCCAGCAGTGAATCGTCGGCAGGGGGTGGCTACACCTTC. Translated: CASSESSAGGGYTF.

The CDR3 protein is CASSQDSTAYQPQHF. The CDR3 DNA follows: TGCGCCAGCAGCCAAGACTCGACAGCTTATCAGCCCCAGCATTTT. The chain employs TRBV4-1 and TRBJ1-5; D possibly corresponds to TRBD1 (5 bases). V dropped 0 bases and J dropped 5 bases, with 11 bases sitting between them. The CDR3 loop spans 15 amino acids. From germline, CDR1 is MGHRA and CDR2 YSYEKL.

This chain links TRBV9 with TRBJ1-1; D perhaps matches TRBD1 (5 bases). V shed 0 bases and J shed 5 bases, with 11 bases lying between them. CDR1 is SGDLS, CDR2 YYNGEE, per germline. This CDR3 comprises 14 residues. The CDR3 spells CASSVEGVVTEAFF. In DNA form, the CDR3 reads TGTGCCAGCAGCGTAGAAGGGGTCGTAACTGAAGCTTTCTTT. The full variable domain, its missing parts supplied by reference TRBV9 and TRBJ1-1, is DSGVTQTPKHLITATGQRVTLRCSPRSGDLSVYWYQQSLDQGLQFLIQYYNGEERAKGNILERFSAQQFPDLHSELNLSSLELGDSALYFCASSVEGVVTEAFFGQGTRLTVV.

This rearrangement joins TRBV5-4 to TRBJ1-4, with TRBD1 matching 11 bases. V trimming: 0 bases; J trimming: 2 bases; junction bases outside the gene matches: 3. The germline V gene has CDR1 SGHNT and CDR2 YYREEE (reference sequence). The CDR3 is 17 amino acids. For the CDR3, the DNA is TGTGCCAGCAGCTTGGGGACAGGGGGCATCACTAATGAAAAACTGTTTTTT. Its translation: CASSLGTGGITNEKLFF.

The chain has TRBV29-1 and TRBJ1-2; 9 nucleotides match TRBD1. With V trimmed by 6 bases and J by 13 bases, 6 bases remained unmatched. There are 10 residues in the CDR3. Per the germline V gene, CDR1 is SQVTM and CDR2 is ANQGSEA. The CDR3 nucleotides read TGCAGCGTCTCCACAGGGGGCGGCACCTTC. Its translation is CSVSTGGGTF.

This chain links TRBV2 with TRBJ1-1; maybe TRBD1 (5 bases). The V end was cut by 4 bases, the J end by 2 bases, with 14 bases between. The germline CDR1 and CDR2 sequences are SNHLY and FYNNEI. The CDR3 sequence is 15 residues long. The CDR3, as DNA: TGTGCCAGCAGTGGGGGCCGCATATATAACACTGAAGCTTTCTTT. It translates to CASSGGRIYNTEAFF.

V is TRBV28 and J is TRBJ2-5, with 7 bases aligning to TRBD2. CDR1 and CDR2 from the germline V gene are MDHEN and SYDVKM. After removal of 1 base from V and 7 bases from J, the junction contained 9 bases not matched to a gene. The CDR3 covers 15 residues. The CDR3 region is CASSLYNNGLGTQYF. The CDR3 coding sequence is TGTGCCAGCAGTTTATACAATAACGGACTAGGGACCCAGTACTTC.